The source of this TCR beta chain is a study of PD-1 blockade in mismatch repair-deficient tumors. The ends lost 5 bases at V and 1 base at J; junction bases unmatched: 7. The CDR3 has 15 amino acids. Germline CDR1 reads LNHDA; CDR2 reads SQIVND (reference sequence). TCRdb keeps only in-frame clones here, not all; method: immunoSEQ multiplex PCR. The table shows around 130,000 clones, with 88% occurring only once. The TCR originated in an adult with mismatch repair-deficient cancer. The V call is TRBV19, the J call TRBJ2-5; 7 bases are shared with TRBD1. The source material was peripheral blood, sampled approximately 70 weeks after starting pembrolizumab. The CDR3 protein is CASSGWGQFQETQYF. Here the CDR3 DNA reads TGTGCCAGTAGTGGCTGGGGACAGTTCCAAGAGACCCAGTACTTC. Supplemented by reference TRBV19 and TRBJ2-5, the full variable domain reads DGGITQSPKYLFRKEGQNVTLSCEQNLNHDAMYWYRQDPGQGLRLIYYSQIVNDFQKGDIAEGYSVSREKKESFPLTVTSAQKNPTAFYLCASSGWGQFQETQYFGPGTRLLVL.